This record covers a single TCR beta chain. Profiled with immunoSEQ multiplex PCR; TCRdb holds only in-frame clones, not every one. Of 30,000 to 40,000 clones listed, 80% to 90% were seen once; the top ten hold more than 25%. The data derive from a study of PD-L1 blockade in urothelial cancer. Study as a whole: Most of the 29 patients were men who had bladder-origin urothelial cancer. Blood samples had a median of around 140,000 T cells, just under 85,000 unique TCRs, and clonality roughly 0.08.

Trimming removed 7 bases at V and 1 base at J, with 9 bases between. Germline values: CDR1 SEHNR, CDR2 FQNEAQ (reference sequence). The CDR3 covers 13 residues. The chain combines TRBV7-9 with TRBJ2-3, with D possibly being TRBD2 (5 bases). The sample consisted of PBMCs, taken around atezolizumab (anti-PD-L1) treatment. This TCR came from a man aged 60-69 years with urothelial cancer. For the CDR3, the DNA is TGTGCCAGCACCCTGGGAGGCACAGATACGCAGTATTTT. Translation: CASTLGGTDTQYF. Combining the CDR3 with reference TRBV7-9 and TRBJ2-3 gives the whole variable domain DTGVSQNPRHKITKRGQNVTFRCDPISEHNRLYWYRQTLGQGPEFLTYFQNEAQLEKSRLLSDRFSAERPKGSFSTLEIQRTEQGDSAMYLCASTLGGTDTQYFGPGTRLTVL.